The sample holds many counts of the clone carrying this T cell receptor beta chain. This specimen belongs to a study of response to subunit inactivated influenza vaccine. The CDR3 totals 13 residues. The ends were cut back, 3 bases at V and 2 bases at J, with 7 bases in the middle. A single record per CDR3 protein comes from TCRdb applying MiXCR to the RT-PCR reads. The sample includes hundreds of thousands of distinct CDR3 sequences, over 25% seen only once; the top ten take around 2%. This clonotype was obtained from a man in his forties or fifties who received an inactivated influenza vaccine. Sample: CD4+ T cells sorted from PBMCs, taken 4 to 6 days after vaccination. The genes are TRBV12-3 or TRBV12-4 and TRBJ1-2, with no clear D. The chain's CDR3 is CASSFTENYGYTF. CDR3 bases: TGTGCCAGCAGTTTTACGGAGAACTATGGCTACACCTTC.